This is a list of T cell receptor beta chains from one sample in a study of early T cells in non-severe SARS-CoV-2 infection. TCRdb re-called the 5' RACE reads with MiXCR, one entry per CDR3 protein. The sample contains about 20,000 distinct CDR3 sequences, 4.8% of which appear only once. The sequencing sample was made of whole blood. These receptors all come from an adult who was a healthcare worker with PCR-confirmed SARS-CoV-2 infection or an uninfected control (not recorded which). Each CDR3 is given with its conserved first and last residue. A D gene is named only where the DNA matches it firmly. Expanded clones get a size class; other rows say once, few or many, or leave the size out.

TRBJ2-2,NA,TRBV12-3/TRBV12-4,NA,NA,CASNPPRGLASTTGSCFF
TRBJ1-1,NA,TRBV29-1,many,TGCAGCGTTGGCACAGCGAACACTGAAGCTTTCTTT,CSVGTANTEAFF
TRBJ2-1,NA,TRBV6-1,medium-sized,TGTGCCAGCAGCCGGGACCCAAACGGGAATGAGCAGTTCTTC,CASSRDPNGNEQFF
TRBJ2-2,NA,TRBV9,NA,TGTGCCAGCAGCACAAATAGCCCCGCGAACACCGAGGAGCTGTTTTTT,CASSTNSPANTEELFF
TRBJ2-7,NA,TRBV2,many,TGTGCCAGCAGTGATCACCGACAGGTCTCCTACGAGCAGTACTTC,CASSDHRQVSYEQYF
TRBJ1-2,TRBD1,TRBV11-2,many,TGTGCCAGCAGCACATTGACAGGGGGCAAGGGTATTGGCTACACCTTC,CASSTLTGGKGIGYTF
TRBJ2-1,NA,TRBV30,many,TGTGCCTGGAGTGTACTGCTGGGGTTGACCAATGAGCAGTTCTTC,CAWSVLLGLTNEQFF
TRBJ1-1,NA,TRBV11-2,many,TGTGCCAGCAGCTCCACCAGGACGAACACTGAAGCTTTCTTT,CASSSTRTNTEAFF
TRBJ2-3,NA,TRBV4-1,many,TGCGCCAGCAGCCAAGATGGGGAACCCAGGGATACGCAGTATTTT,CASSQDGEPRDTQYF
TRBJ2-1,NA,TRBV6-5,few,TGTGCCAGCAGTTGGGACACATACAATGAGCAGTTCTTC,CASSWDTYNEQFF
TRBJ2-2,NA,TRBV10-1,many,TGCGCCAGCAGTGCCGGAGACACCGGGGAGCTGTTTTTT,CASSAGDTGELFF
TRBJ1-5,NA,TRBV7-2,many,TGTGCCAGCAGCCTCCCCCATCAGCCCCAGCATTTT,CASSLPHQPQHF
TRBJ2-5,NA,TRBV18,many,TGTGCCAGCTCACCAGCTAATCAAGAGACCCAGTACTTC,CASSPANQETQYF
TRBJ2-6,NA,TRBV12-3/TRBV12-4,many,TGTGCCAGCGGCGGACGGTTGGCTGGCGTCCTGACTTTC,CASGGRLAGVLTF
TRBJ2-1,TRBD1,TRBV10-3,many,TGTGCCATCAGTGCCCGGGACAGGGACAATGAGCAGTTCTTC,CAISARDRDNEQFF
TRBJ2-7,NA,TRBV6-2/TRBV6-3,many,TGTGCCAGCAGTTTTCTCGCGGGGCCCTACGAGCAGTACTTC,CASSFLAGPYEQYF
TRBJ2-4,TRBD2,TRBV29-1,many,TGCAGCGTTGTGGTAGCGGGGGACATTCAGTACTTC,CSVVVAGDIQYF
TRBJ1-5,NA,TRBV29-1,many,TGCAGCGTTGCAGGGTTCAATCAGCCCCAGCATTTT,CSVAGFNQPQHF
TRBJ1-1,NA,TRBV7-9,few,TGTGCCAGCAGCTTAGTGCAGGGCACTGAAGCTTTCTTT,CASSLVQGTEAFF
TRBJ2-3,TRBD1,TRBV20-1,few,TGCAGTGCTAGGAAGCCCTCAGGGGGTTCAGATACGCAGTATTTT,CSARKPSGGSDTQYF
TRBJ1-2,TRBD1,TRBV9,many,TGTGCCAGCAGCCCGAGGACAGGTGAAGACTATGGCTACACCTTC,CASSPRTGEDYGYTF
TRBJ1-4,NA,TRBV29-1,many,TGCAGCGCGGGAGGGTTAGCTAATGAAAAACTGTTTTTT,CSAGGLANEKLFF
TRBJ2-2,NA,TRBV7-9,few,TGTGCCAGCAGCGGGGGACTGATAACCGGGGAGCTGTTTTTT,CASSGGLITGELFF
TRBJ2-1,TRBD2,TRBV6-5,NA,TGTGCCAGCAGAATTACCGGGGGGGCCTCCTACAATGAGCAGTTCTTC,CASRITGGASYNEQFF
TRBJ2-1,TRBD1,TRBV7-9,many,TGTGCCAGCAGCTTAGTACAGGGGTCTGAGCAGTTCTTC,CASSLVQGSEQFF
TRBJ2-2,NA,TRBV18,many,TGTGCCAGCTCACGGGGACAGAACACCGGGGAGCTGTTTTTT,CASSRGQNTGELFF
TRBJ1-1,TRBD1,TRBV12-3/TRBV12-4,many,TGTGCCAGCAGGTCGACAGGGCGGAACACTGAAGCTTTCTTT,CASRSTGRNTEAFF
TRBJ2-3,TRBD1,TRBV24-1,many,TGTGCCACCAGTGATCCGGGACAGGGGGAGGATACGCAGTATTTT,CATSDPGQGEDTQYF
TRBJ1-3,TRBD1,TRBV30,NA,TGTGCCTGGGGGACAGGGAGTCCTGGAAACACCATATATTTT,CAWGTGSPGNTIYF
TRBJ1-6,TRBD1,TRBV5-1,many,TGCGCCAGCAGCTTGGAGGGACAGGGGGGTCCACCCCTCCACTTT,CASSLEGQGGPPLHF
TRBJ2-7,TRBD1,TRBV5-1,many,TGCGCCAGCAGACCGGGACAGGGTGACGAGCAGTACTTC,CASRPGQGDEQYF
TRBJ2-2,NA,TRBV18,many,TGTGCCAGCTCACCTAAGGGGTCGGTCACCGGGGAGCTGTTTTTT,CASSPKGSVTGELFF